This TCR beta chain is drawn from a study of blood T cell repertoires in COVID-19. For the study at large: Spain, Italy and the United States supplied samples that represented acute and convalescent COVID-19. T cells, B-cell-depleted T cells, or PBMCs supplied cDNA or gDNA.

Authors' data handling: Counts of nucleated cells, estimated from reference gene primer amplification, were obtained. Profiling relied on immunoSEQ multiplex PCR, and the TCRdb table lists in-frame clones only, not all of them. V and J calls and clone size are copied from that table; D and trimming were computed from the DNA. The table includes fewer than 130,000 clones, about 75% detected once. The germline V gene has CDR1 SGHTA and CDR2 FQGNSA. This CDR3 spans 14 amino acids. The V end lost 6 bases, the J end lost 8 bases, and 17 bases lay between the germline ends. Sample: peripheral blood. The TCR was taken from a woman at least 80 years old with active or convalescent COVID-19. V gene TRBV7-2 combines with J gene TRBJ2-4, with D possibly being TRBD1 (6 bases). CDR3: CASSYTGMSYIQYF. The CDR3 DNA is TGTGCCAGCAGTTATACAGGGATGAGTTACATTCAGTACTTC.